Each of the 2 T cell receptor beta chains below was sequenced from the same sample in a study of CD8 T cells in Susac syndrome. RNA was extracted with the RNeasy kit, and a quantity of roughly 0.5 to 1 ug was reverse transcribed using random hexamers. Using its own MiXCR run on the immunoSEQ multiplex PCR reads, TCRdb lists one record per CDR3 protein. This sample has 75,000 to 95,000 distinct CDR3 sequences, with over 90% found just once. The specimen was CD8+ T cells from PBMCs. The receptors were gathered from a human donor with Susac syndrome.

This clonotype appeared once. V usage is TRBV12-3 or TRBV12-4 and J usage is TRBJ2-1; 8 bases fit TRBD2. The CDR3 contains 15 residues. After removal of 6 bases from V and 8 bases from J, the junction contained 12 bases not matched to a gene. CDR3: CASSPSNGREDEQFF. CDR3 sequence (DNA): TGTGCCAGCAGCCCTTCTAACGGGAGGGAAGATGAGCAGTTCTTC.

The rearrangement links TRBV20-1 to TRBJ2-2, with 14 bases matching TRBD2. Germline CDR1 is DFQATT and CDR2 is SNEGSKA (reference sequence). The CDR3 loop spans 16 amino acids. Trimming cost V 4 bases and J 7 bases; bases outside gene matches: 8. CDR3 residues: CSAILTSGRASGELFF. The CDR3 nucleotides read TGCAGTGCTATCCTGACTAGCGGGAGGGCCAGCGGGGAGCTGTTTTTT.